This passage covers 19 T cell receptor beta chains from one sample sequenced in a study of cytomegalovirus exposure and HLA in healthy donors. PCR involved 60 Vbeta and 13 Jbeta primers. Sequenced by immunoSEQ multiplex PCR; TCRdb stores in-frame clones only, minus some. The table includes about 200,000 clones, 65% to 80% detected once. The specimen sequenced was PBMCs. The origin of the receptors is a man between 50 and 59 years old in good health and CMV-seronegative.

There are a few counts of this clone. The rearrangement joins TRBV6-1 to TRBJ1-5, with TRBD1 matching 7 bases. From germline, CDR1 is MNHNS and CDR2 SASEGT. CDR3 size: 16 residues. The ends lost 2 bases at V and 2 bases at J; junction bases unmatched: 6. The CDR3, as DNA: TGTGCCAGCAGTGAATGGGGACAGAGGGGCAATCAGCCCCAGCATTTT. Protein sequence: CASSEWGQRGNQPQHF.

The gene calls are TRBV5-1 and TRBJ2-5; 8 bases line up with TRBD1. This CDR3 contains 15 residues. Unmatched junction bases numbered 11, after V lost 5 bases and J lost 5 bases. CDR1 and CDR2 from the germline V gene are SGHRS and YFSETQ. The CDR3 reads CASSSQGATGETQYF. DNA of the CDR3: TGCGCCAGCAGTTCTCAGGGGGCTACGGGGGAGACCCAGTACTTC. The whole variable domain, filled in from reference TRBV5-1 and TRBJ2-5, reads KAGVTQTPRYLIKTRGQQVTLSCSPISGHRSVSWYQQTPGQGLQFLFEYFSETQRNKGNFPGRFSGRQFSNSRSEMNVSTLELGDSALYLCASSSQGATGETQYFGPGTRLLVL.

CDR3 sequence: CASSPGTAISYEQYF. CDR3 bases: TGTGCCAGCAGCCCCGGGACAGCCATCTCCTACGAGCAGTACTTC. J is TRBJ2-7 and V is TRBV5-5, with TRBD1 matching 7 bases. The CDR3 is 15 residues long. Germline V gene lookup returns CDR1 SGHKS and CDR2 YYEKEE (reference sequence). With V trimmed by 4 bases and J by 0 bases, 7 bases remained unmatched.

The gene calls are TRBV11-2 and TRBJ2-1, with 11 nucleotides matching TRBD2. Looked up from germline, CDR1 is SGHAT and CDR2 is FQNNGV. This CDR3 contains 19 residues. Trimming at V came to 1 base and at J to 3 bases, leaving 11 bases not matched to a gene. The CDR3: CASSLGTSGRSGFYNEQFF. CDR3 nucleotide sequence: TGTGCCAGCAGCTTAGGTACTAGCGGGAGATCCGGTTTCTACAATGAGCAGTTCTTC.

This clone showed up just a few times. The chain couples TRBV7-3 to TRBJ2-5; weak D call: TRBD2 (6 bases). CDR3 length: 13 residues. CDR1 and CDR2 (germline): SGHTA, FQGTGA. V was trimmed by 2 bases and J by 4 bases, leaving 8 bases between them. The CDR3 loop reads CASSLLEGETQYF. The CDR3 nucleotides read TGTGCCAGCAGCTTATTGGAGGGAGAGACCCAGTACTTC.

This rearrangement joins TRBV2 to TRBJ1-2; 9 nucleotides align to TRBD1. J was trimmed by 4 bases and V by 4 bases; bases with no gene match: 4. The CDR3 has 14 amino acids. CDR1 is SNHLY and CDR2 is FYNNEI in the germline V gene. The CDR3 reads CASSAQGASYGYTF. In DNA form, the CDR3 reads TGTGCCAGCAGTGCACAGGGGGCGAGCTATGGCTACACCTTC.

This rearrangement joins TRBV14 to TRBJ2-7, with D perhaps matching TRBD1 (6 bases). The CDR3 contains 16 residues. The germline V gene encodes CDR1 SGHDN and CDR2 FVKESK. Trimming removed 3 bases at V and 0 bases at J, with 15 bases between. The CDR3 here is CASSHRSGQHSYEQYF. The CDR3 coding sequence is TGTGCCAGCAGCCACCGAAGTGGACAGCACTCCTACGAGCAGTACTTC.

The chain has TRBV5-1 and TRBJ2-1, with D possibly TRBD2 on 6 matching bases. The CDR3 extends over 11 amino acids. Germline values: CDR1 SGHRS, CDR2 YFSETQ. The V end lost 6 bases, the J end lost 15 bases, and 16 bases lay between the germline ends. The CDR3 sequence: CASKEGSVRFF. In DNA form, the CDR3 reads TGCGCCAGCAAGGAGGGGAGCGTGAGGTTCTTC. Based on the CDR3 plus reference TRBV5-1 and TRBJ2-1, the full variable domain is KAGVTQTPRYLIKTRGQQVTLSCSPISGHRSVSWYQQTPGQGLQFLFEYFSETQRNKGNFPGRFSGRQFSNSRSEMNVSTLELGDSALYLCASKEGSVRFFGPGTRLTVL.

This sequence joins TRBV14 and TRBJ2-7, with 7 positions matching TRBD2. With V trimmed by 1 base and J by 11 bases, 11 bases remained unmatched. CDR3 length: 14 residues. CDR1 is SGHDN and CDR2 is FVKESK in the germline V gene. This chain's CDR3 is CASSQVERGGRKYF. The CDR3 DNA reads as TGTGCCAGCAGCCAAGTAGAGCGGGGAGGGCGGAAGTACTTC.

The rearrangement uses TRBV9 and TRBJ1-2; 7 bases fit TRBD1. Trimming took 0 bases from V and 8 from J; bases not matched to a gene: 7. The V gene's germline CDR1 is SGDLS and CDR2 YYNGEE. CDR3 length: 14 amino acids. Here the CDR3 reads CASSVEDRAPGYTF. The CDR3 nucleotides read TGTGCCAGCAGCGTAGAAGACAGGGCCCCAGGCTACACCTTC.

This clone was counted a single time. J is TRBJ1-1 and V is TRBV27; D is possibly TRBD1 (5 bases). CDR1 and CDR2 from the germline V gene are MNHEY and SMNVEV (reference sequence). V lost 7 bases and J lost 5, with 20 bases in between. There are 15 residues in the CDR3. This CDR3 is CASNSSTVPRTEAFF. CDR3 nucleotide sequence: TGTGCCAGCAACTCATCGACAGTCCCAAGGACTGAAGCTTTCTTT.

The J gene is TRBJ1-4, the V gene TRBV6-5; maybe TRBD1 (5 bases). Germline CDR1 is MNHEY and CDR2 is SVGAGI. V was clipped by 8 bases and J by 0 bases, with 10 bases between them. The CDR3 length is 14 residues. In DNA form, the CDR3 reads TGTGCCAGCGGTGGGGCAGCAACTAATGAAAAACTGTTTTTT. Amino acid sequence: CASGGAATNEKLFF.

This clone was detected only a few times. The chain couples TRBV9 to TRBJ2-2, with D possibly being TRBD2 (6 bases). The germline gives CDR1 SGDLS, CDR2 YYNGEE. V lost 1 base and J lost 6, with 10 bases in between. This CDR3 comprises 14 residues. CDR3 region: CASSVLGRAGELFF. CDR3 DNA sequence: TGTGCCAGCAGCGTACTCGGGAGAGCCGGGGAGCTGTTTTTT.

This clone has just a few counts. The V call is TRBV2, the J call TRBJ2-2, with unresolved D. Germline V gives CDR1 SNHLY, CDR2 FYNNEI. Trimming cost V 4 bases and J 5 bases, with 14 bases left between them. The CDR3 consists of 15 residues. CDR3: CASSVEEYGTGELFF. The CDR3 nucleotides are TGTGCCAGCAGTGTTGAGGAGTATGGTACCGGGGAGCTGTTTTTT.

The sample holds one count of this clone. The chain combines TRBV27 with TRBJ2-1; 13 positions agree with TRBD2. Per the germline V gene, CDR1 is MNHEY and CDR2 is SMNVEV (reference sequence). V was pared by 0 bases and J by 8 bases, with 4 bases of the junction left unmatched. The length of the CDR3 is 16 residues. The CDR3 protein is CASSLSGTSGTHEQFF. The CDR3 DNA is TGTGCCAGCAGTTTATCGGGGACTAGCGGGACTCATGAGCAGTTCTTC.

The CDR3 region is CASSLGLARQFF. The CDR3 coding sequence is TGTGCCAGCAGTCTGGGACTAGCCCGGCAGTTCTTC. The chain joins TRBV5-4 to TRBJ2-1; 9 bases map to TRBD2. The V segment lost 5 bases and the J segment 12 bases; nucleotides outside the gene matches: 6. This CDR3 comprises 12 residues. Germline values: CDR1 SGHNT, CDR2 YYREEE (reference sequence).

The gene calls are TRBV29-1 and TRBJ2-1; D may be TRBD2 (6 bases). CDR1 is SQVTM and CDR2 is ANQGSEA in the germline V gene. This CDR3 is 13 amino acids long. Trimming took off 3 bases at V and 5 bases at J, with 11 bases between the two ends. The CDR3 reads CSVDAGLNNEQFF. The CDR3 bases are TGCAGCGTTGATGCGGGACTCAACAATGAGCAGTTCTTC.

This clone was seen only a few times. This sequence joins TRBV19 and TRBJ2-6; weak D call: TRBD1 (6 bases). The CDR3 has 16 residues. V gave up 6 bases and J gave up 0 bases, with 12 bases separating them. CDR1 LNHDA and CDR2 SQIVND come from the germline V gene (reference sequence). The CDR3 DNA sequence: TGTGCCAGTAGGGACAGACTGCGCTCTGGGGCCAACGTCCTGACTTTC. This codes for CASRDRLRSGANVLTF.

The chain couples TRBV7-8 to TRBJ2-1, with 7 bases that match TRBD2. The CDR3 sequence is 14 residues long. The ends lost 5 bases at V and 6 bases at J; junction bases unmatched: 7. Germline V gene lookup returns CDR1 SGHVS and CDR2 FQNEAQ. For the CDR3, the DNA is TGTGCCAGCAGCATGCCGGGAGGCCTCAATGAGCAGTTCTTC. It specifies CASSMPGGLNEQFF.